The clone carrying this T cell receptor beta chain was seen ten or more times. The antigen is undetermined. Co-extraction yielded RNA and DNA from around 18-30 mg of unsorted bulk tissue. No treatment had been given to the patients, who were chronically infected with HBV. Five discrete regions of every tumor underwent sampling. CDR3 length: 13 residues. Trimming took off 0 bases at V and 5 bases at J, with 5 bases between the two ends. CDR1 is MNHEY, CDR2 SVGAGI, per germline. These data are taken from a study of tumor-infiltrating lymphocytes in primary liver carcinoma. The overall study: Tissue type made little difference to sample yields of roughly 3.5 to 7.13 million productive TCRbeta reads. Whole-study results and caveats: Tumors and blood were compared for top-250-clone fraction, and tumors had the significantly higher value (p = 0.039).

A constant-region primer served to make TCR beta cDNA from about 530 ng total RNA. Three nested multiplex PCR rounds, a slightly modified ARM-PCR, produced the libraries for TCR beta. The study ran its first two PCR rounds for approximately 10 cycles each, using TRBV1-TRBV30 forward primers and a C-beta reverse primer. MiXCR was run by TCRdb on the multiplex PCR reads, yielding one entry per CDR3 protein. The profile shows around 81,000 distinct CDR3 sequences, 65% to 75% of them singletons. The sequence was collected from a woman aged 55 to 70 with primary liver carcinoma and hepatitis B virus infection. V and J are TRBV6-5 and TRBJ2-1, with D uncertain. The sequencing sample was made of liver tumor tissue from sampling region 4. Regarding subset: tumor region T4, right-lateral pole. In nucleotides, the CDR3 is TGTGCCAGCAGTTACTCGTCAGACAATGAGCAGTTCTTC. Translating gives CASSYSSDNEQFF.